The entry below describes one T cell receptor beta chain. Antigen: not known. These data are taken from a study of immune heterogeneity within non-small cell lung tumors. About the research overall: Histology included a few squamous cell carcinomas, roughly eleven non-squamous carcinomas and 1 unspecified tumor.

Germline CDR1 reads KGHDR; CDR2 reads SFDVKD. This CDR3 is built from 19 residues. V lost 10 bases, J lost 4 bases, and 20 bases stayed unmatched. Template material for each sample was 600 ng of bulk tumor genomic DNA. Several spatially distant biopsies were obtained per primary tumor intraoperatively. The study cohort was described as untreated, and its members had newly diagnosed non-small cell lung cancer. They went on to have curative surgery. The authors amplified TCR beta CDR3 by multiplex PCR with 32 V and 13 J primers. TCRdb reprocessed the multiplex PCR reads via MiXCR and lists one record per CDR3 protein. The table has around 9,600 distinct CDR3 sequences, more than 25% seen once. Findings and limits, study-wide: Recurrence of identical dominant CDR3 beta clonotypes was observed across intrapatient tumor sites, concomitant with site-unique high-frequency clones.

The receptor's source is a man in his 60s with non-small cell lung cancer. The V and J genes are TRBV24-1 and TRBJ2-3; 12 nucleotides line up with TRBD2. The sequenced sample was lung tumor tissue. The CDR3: CATRGREPRLAGVADTQYF. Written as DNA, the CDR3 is TGTGCCACTCGAGGCCGGGAGCCAAGACTAGCGGGAGTTGCAGATACGCAGTATTTT.